These 7 T cell receptor beta chains share one sample of origin, sequenced in a study of technical replicates of blood from a few donors. Profiling relied on immunoSEQ multiplex PCR, and the TCRdb table lists in-frame clones only, not all of them. Of about 62,000 clones in the sample, around nine tenths are singletons; the top ten hold more than 4.5%. Sequenced: PBMCs. Receptor source: a human donor in good health. Some clones in this sample may be carry-over from other donors' samples.

The CDR3 nucleotides read TGCGCCAGCAGGGGGGGACAGGGAATAATGGAGACCCAGTACTTC. Amino acids: CASRGGQGIMETQYF. The chain joins TRBV10-1 to TRBJ2-5; 9 nucleotides line up with TRBD1. The germline CDR1 and CDR2 sequences are WNHNN and SYGVQD (reference sequence). The CDR3 has 15 amino acids. V lost 6 bases, J lost 5 bases, and 10 bases stayed unmatched.

This sequence joins TRBV15 and TRBJ2-3; 11 nucleotides match TRBD2. The ends lost 3 bases at V and 1 base at J; junction bases unmatched: 3. The CDR3 extends over 16 amino acids. CDR1 and CDR2 from the germline V gene are LNHNV and YYDKDF (reference sequence). The CDR3 DNA is TGTGCCACCAGCAGGCCGACTAGCGGGGGCACAGATACGCAGTATTTT. Translating gives CATSRPTSGGTDTQYF. The full variable domain, completed using reference TRBV15 and TRBJ2-3, is DAMVIQNPRYQVTQFGKPVTLSCSQTLNHNVMYWYQQKSSQAPKLLFHYYDKDFNNEADTPDNFQSRRPNTSFCFLDIRSPGLGDTAMYLCATSRPTSGGTDTQYFGPGTRLTVL.

This clone was seen once. The V call is TRBV18, the J call TRBJ1-2, with unresolved D. V was clipped by 2 bases and J by 3 bases, with 7 bases between them. Looked up from germline, CDR1 is KGHSH and CDR2 is LQKENI. The CDR3 length is 13 residues. This CDR3 is CASSPNGDYGYTF. The CDR3 DNA follows: TGTGCCAGCTCACCAAACGGGGACTATGGCTACACCTTC.

In its sample, this clone was seen a few times. The chain uses TRBV5-6 and TRBJ1-1; 7 nucleotides line up with TRBD1. The V gene's germline CDR1 is SGHDT and CDR2 YYEEEE. This CDR3 has 15 amino acids. J gave up 6 bases and V 4 bases, and 12 bases lay outside the gene matches. The CDR3 region is CASSEFDRVGAEAFF. In DNA, the CDR3 is TGTGCCAGCAGCGAATTTGACAGGGTGGGAGCTGAAGCTTTCTTT.

V and J are TRBV7-2 and TRBJ2-1, with TRBD2 matching 11 bases. V shed 6 bases, J shed 6 bases, and the junction held 7 bases outside the gene matches. CDR3 length equals 15 residues. Germline CDR1 SGHTA, CDR2 FQGNSA. This CDR3 is CASRPGLAGGNEQFF. The CDR3 DNA reads TGTGCCAGCAGGCCCGGCCTAGCGGGAGGCAATGAGCAGTTCTTC.

Worth noting for this clone: This same CDR3 is encoded by further DNA sequences in the sample. The chain employs TRBV5-1 and TRBJ2-1; 9 bases map to TRBD1. Germline V gene sequence: CDR1 SGHRS, CDR2 YFSETQ. This CDR3 has 14 residues. V was clipped by 0 bases and J by 6 bases; unmatched bases: 1. CDR3 residues: CASSLGDRVNEQFF. The CDR3 nucleotides read TGCGCCAGCAGCTTGGGGGACAGGGTCAATGAGCAGTTCTTC.

This sequence joins TRBV18 and TRBJ2-7, with D maybe TRBD2 (5 bases). Germline CDR1 reads KGHSH; CDR2 reads LQKENI. The CDR3 spans 16 residues. Trimming removed 6 bases from V and 6 bases from J, with 24 bases in between. This chain's CDR3 is CASSADSVAVAGEQYF. In DNA, the CDR3 is TGTGCCAGCTCGGCGGATAGCGTCGCGGTGGCAGGCGAGCAGTACTTC.